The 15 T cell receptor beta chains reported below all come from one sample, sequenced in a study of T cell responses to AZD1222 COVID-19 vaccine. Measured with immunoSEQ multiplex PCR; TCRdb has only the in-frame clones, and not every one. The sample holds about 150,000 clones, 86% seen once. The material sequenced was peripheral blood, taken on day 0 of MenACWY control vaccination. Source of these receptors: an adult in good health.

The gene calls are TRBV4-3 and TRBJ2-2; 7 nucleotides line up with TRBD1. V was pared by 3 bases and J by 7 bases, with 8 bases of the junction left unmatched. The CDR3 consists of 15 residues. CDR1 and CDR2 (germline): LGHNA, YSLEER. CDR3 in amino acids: CASSHADRDSGELFF. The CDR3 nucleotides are TGCGCCAGCAGCCACGCTGACAGGGACAGCGGGGAGCTGTTTTTT.

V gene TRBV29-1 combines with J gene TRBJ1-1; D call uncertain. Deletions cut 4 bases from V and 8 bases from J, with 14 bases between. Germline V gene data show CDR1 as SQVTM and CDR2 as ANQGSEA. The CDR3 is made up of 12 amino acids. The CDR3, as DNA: TGCAGCGTTGCAATATATGATTTCGAAGCTTTCTTT. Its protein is CSVAIYDFEAFF. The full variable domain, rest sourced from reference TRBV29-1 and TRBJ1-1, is SAVISQKPSRDICQRGTSLTIQCQVDSQVTMMFWYRQQPGQSLTLIATANQGSEATYESGFVIDKFPISRPNLTFSTLTVSNMSPEDSSIYLCSVAIYDFEAFFGQGTRLTVV.

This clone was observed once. In DNA form, the CDR3 reads TGTGCCAGCAGCCTAACGACTAGTAAGGCAGATACGCAGTATTTT. This sequence encodes CASSLTTSKADTQYF. V usage is TRBV11-1 and J usage is TRBJ2-3, with D possibly TRBD2 on 6 matching bases. The CDR3 has 15 amino acids. V shed 5 bases and J shed 4 bases, with 16 bases lying between them. Germline V gene data show CDR1 as SGHAT and CDR2 as FQDESV (reference sequence).

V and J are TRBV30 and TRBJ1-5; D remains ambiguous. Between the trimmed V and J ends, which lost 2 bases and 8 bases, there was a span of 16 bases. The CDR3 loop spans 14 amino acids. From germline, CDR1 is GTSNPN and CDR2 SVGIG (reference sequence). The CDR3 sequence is CAWSPPAPWKPQHF. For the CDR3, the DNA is TGTGCCTGGAGTCCTCCGGCACCGTGGAAGCCCCAGCATTTT.

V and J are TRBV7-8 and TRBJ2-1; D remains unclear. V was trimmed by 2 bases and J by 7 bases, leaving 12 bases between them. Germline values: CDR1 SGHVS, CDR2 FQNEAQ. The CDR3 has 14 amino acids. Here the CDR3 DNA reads TGTGCCAGCAGCTTATTAGACCTTCGGAATGAGCAGTTCTTC. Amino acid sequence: CASSLLDLRNEQFF.

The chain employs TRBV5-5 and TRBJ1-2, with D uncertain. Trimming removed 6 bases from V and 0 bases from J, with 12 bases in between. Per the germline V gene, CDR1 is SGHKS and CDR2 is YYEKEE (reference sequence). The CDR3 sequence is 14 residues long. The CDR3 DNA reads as TGTGCCAGCACTATGACCGTTGCTAACTATGGCTACACCTTC. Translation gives CASTMTVANYGYTF.

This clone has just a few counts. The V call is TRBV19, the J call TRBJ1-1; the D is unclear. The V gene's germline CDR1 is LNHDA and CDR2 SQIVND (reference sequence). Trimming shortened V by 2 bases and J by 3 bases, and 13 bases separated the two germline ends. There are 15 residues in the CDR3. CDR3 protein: CASSILKAADTEAFF. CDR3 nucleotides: TGTGCCAGTAGTATATTGAAGGCTGCGGACACTGAAGCTTTCTTT.

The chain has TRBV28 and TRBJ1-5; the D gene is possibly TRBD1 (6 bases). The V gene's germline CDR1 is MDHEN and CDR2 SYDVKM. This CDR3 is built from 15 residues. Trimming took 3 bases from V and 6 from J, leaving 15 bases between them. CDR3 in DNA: TGTGCCAGCAGTTTTTTAGGGGGGCAGGGTCAGCCCCAGCATTTT. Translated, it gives CASSFLGGQGQPQHF.

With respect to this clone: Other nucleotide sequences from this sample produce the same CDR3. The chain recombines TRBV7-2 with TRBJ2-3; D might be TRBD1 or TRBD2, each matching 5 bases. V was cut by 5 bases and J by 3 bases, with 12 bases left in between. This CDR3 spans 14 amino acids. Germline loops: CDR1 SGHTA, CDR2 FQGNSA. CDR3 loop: CASSPGTYTDTQYF. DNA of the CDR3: TGTGCCAGCAGCCCGGGGACCTATACAGATACGCAGTATTTT.

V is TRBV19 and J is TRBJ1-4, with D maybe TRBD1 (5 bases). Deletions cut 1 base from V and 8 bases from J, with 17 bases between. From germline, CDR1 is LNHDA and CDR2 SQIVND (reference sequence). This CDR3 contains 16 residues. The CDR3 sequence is CASSIARRGAGEKLFF. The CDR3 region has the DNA TGTGCCAGTAGTATAGCGCGAAGAGGGGCTGGAGAAAAACTGTTTTTT.

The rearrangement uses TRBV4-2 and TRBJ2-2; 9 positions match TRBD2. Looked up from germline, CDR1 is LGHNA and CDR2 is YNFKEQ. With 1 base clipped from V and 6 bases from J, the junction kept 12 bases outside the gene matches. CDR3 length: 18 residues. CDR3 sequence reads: CASSQAGTGTSISGELFF. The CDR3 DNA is TGTGCCAGCAGCCAAGCTGGTACCGGGACTAGCATTTCCGGGGAGCTGTTTTTT.

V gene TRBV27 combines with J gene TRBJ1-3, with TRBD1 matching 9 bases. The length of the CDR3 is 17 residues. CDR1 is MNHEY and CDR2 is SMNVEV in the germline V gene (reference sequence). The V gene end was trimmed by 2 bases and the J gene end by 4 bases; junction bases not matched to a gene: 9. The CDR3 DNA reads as TGTGCCAGCAGTTTAAATGGACGGACAGGGGTAGGAAACACCATATATTTT. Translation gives CASSLNGRTGVGNTIYF.

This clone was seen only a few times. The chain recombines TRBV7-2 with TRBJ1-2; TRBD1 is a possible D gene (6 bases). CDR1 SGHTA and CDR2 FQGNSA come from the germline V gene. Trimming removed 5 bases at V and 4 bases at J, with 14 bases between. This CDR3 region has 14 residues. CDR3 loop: CASSLPPGVYGYTF. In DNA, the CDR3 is TGTGCCAGCAGCCTCCCCCCAGGGGTCTATGGCTACACCTTC.

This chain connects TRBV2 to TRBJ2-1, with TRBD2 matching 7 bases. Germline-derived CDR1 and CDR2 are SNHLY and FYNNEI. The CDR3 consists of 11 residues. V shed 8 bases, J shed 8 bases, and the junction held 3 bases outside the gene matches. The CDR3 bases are TGTGCCAGCCTTGGGGGGGATGAGCAGTTCTTC. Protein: CASLGGDEQFF.

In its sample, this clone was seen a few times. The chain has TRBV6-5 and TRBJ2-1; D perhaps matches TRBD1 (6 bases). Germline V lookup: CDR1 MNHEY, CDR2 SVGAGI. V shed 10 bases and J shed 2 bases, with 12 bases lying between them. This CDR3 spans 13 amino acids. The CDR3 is CATMDSTYNEQFF. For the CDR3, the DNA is TGTGCCACCATGGACAGCACCTACAATGAGCAGTTCTTC.